Presented here are 16 T cell receptor beta chains from one specimen sequenced in a study of vaccination effects on CD4 cells after COVID-19. The ViraFEST assay expanded antigen-specific CD4+ T cells with viral peptide pools before sequencing. Following culture for about ten days, CD4+ T cells were isolated. The individual was infected with SARS-CoV-2 between March and December 2020, as confirmed by PCR. Profiled with immunoSEQ multiplex PCR; TCRdb holds only in-frame clones, not every one. The sample comprises approximately 26,000 clones, 77% of which are singletons, and less than 20% rests with the top ten. Their cognate antigens are unknown. The sample here was CD4+ T cells from PBMCs cultured with HCoV-NL63 spike peptides, taken before COVID-19 vaccination. Receptor source: a human donor who had a prior SARS-CoV-2 infection.

The chain employs TRBV6-5 and TRBJ2-7; TRBD2 aligns across 7 bases. The CDR3 spans 16 residues. The V and J ends lost 0 bases and 3 bases, in that order; junction bases with no gene match: 8. CDR1 and CDR2 from the germline V gene are MNHEY and SVGAGI. CDR3 residues: CASSYSPASGYYEQYF. The CDR3, as DNA: TGTGCCAGCAGTTACTCGCCGGCTAGCGGTTACTACGAGCAGTACTTC.

A single count supports this clone. The chain joins TRBV5-1 to TRBJ2-7; 7 nucleotides agree with TRBD1. The CDR3 consists of 14 residues. Per germline, CDR1 SGHRS and CDR2 YFSETQ. Trimming removed 1 base from V and 7 bases from J; junction bases left unmatched: 8. The CDR3 region has the DNA TGCGCCAGCAGCTTGCCGGGACAGCTCGGTGAGCAGTACTTC. This sequence encodes CASSLPGQLGEQYF. Filled out from reference TRBV5-1 and TRBJ2-7, the complete variable domain reads KAGVTQTPRYLIKTRGQQVTLSCSPISGHRSVSWYQQTPGQGLQFLFEYFSETQRNKGNFPGRFSGRQFSNSRSEMNVSTLELGDSALYLCASSLPGQLGEQYFGPGTRLTVT.

This clone showed up just once. V gene TRBV14 combines with J gene TRBJ2-2; TRBD1 agrees at 7 bases. Trimming cost V 6 bases and J 6 bases; bases outside gene matches: 10. The V gene's germline CDR1 is SGHDN and CDR2 FVKESK. CDR3 length: 15 amino acids. The CDR3 DNA is TGTGCCAGCAGTCCCAGGGGGACCGTATCCGGGGAGCTGTTTTTT. It yields the protein CASSPRGTVSGELFF.

The V gene is TRBV6-5, the J gene TRBJ1-2; TRBD1 agrees at 7 bases. V shed 2 bases, J shed 8 bases, and the junction held 5 bases outside the gene matches. Germline loops: CDR1 MNHEY, CDR2 SVGAGI. This CDR3 region has 13 residues. The CDR3 DNA reads TGTGCCAGCAGTTACGGGCAGGGGGGCGGCTACACCTTC. This codes for CASSYGQGGGYTF.

The V and J genes are TRBV5-6 and TRBJ2-1; D is perhaps TRBD2 (6 bases). Per germline, CDR1 SGHDT and CDR2 YYEEEE. The CDR3 is made up of 16 amino acids. Deletions cut 0 bases from V and 5 bases from J, with 15 bases between. In DNA form, the CDR3 reads TGTGCCAGCAGCTTGGCCCTAGCGTTTGACCACAATGAGCAGTTCTTC. It yields the protein CASSLALAFDHNEQFF. The entire variable domain, with the rest obtained from reference TRBV5-6 and TRBJ2-1, is as follows: DAGVTQSPTHLIKTRGQQVTLRCSPKSGHDTVSWYQQALGQGPQFIFQYYEEEERQRGNFPDRFSGHQFPNYSSELNVNALLLGDSALYLCASSLALAFDHNEQFFGPGTRLTVL.

The chain employs TRBV6-2 or TRBV6-3 and TRBJ1-1, with D possibly TRBD1 on 6 matching bases. The CDR3 extends over 16 amino acids. The V gene's germline CDR1 is MNHEY and CDR2 SVGEGT. Trimming shortened V by 5 bases and J by 4 bases, and 20 bases separated the two germline ends. The CDR3: CASSNRQVERATEAFF. In nucleotides, the CDR3 is TGTGCCAGCAGTAACCGACAGGTAGAACGGGCCACTGAAGCTTTCTTT.

V gene TRBV12-5 combines with J gene TRBJ2-2, with D possibly being TRBD1 or TRBD2 (6 bases each). V was shortened by 1 base and J by 7 bases, with 7 bases between the two germline ends. Germline V gene data show CDR1 as LGHNT and CDR2 as FRNRAP. CDR3 length equals 13 residues. CDR3 loop: CASGLEGGGELFF. The CDR3 DNA reads as TGTGCTAGTGGTTTGGAGGGGGGCGGGGAGCTGTTTTTT. The full variable domain, its missing parts supplied by reference TRBV12-5 and TRBJ2-2, is DARVTQTPRHKVTEMGQEVTMRCQPILGHNTVFWYRQTMMQGLELLAYFRNRAPLDDSGMPKDRFSAEMPDATLATLKIQPSEPRDSAVYFCASGLEGGGELFFGEGSRLTVL.

The chain combines TRBV29-1 with TRBJ1-1, with 9 bases matching TRBD1. The J segment lost 4 bases and the V segment lost 7 bases, leaving 4 bases of the junction unmatched. The CDR3 totals 12 residues. Germline CDR1 is SQVTM and CDR2 is ANQGSEA. In DNA form, the CDR3 reads TGCAGCGGGACAGGGGACGTCACTGAAGCTTTCTTT. This encodes CSGTGDVTEAFF.

V and J are TRBV5-4 and TRBJ1-2; no firm D call. V was cut by 5 bases and J by 1 base, with 18 bases left in between. Germline loops: CDR1 SGHNT, CDR2 YYREEE (reference sequence). This CDR3 region has 16 residues. CDR3 amino acids: CASSDSTRTGNYGYTF. The CDR3 DNA sequence: TGTGCCAGCAGTGACTCGACCCGGACGGGTAACTATGGCTACACCTTC.

V is TRBV5-6 and J is TRBJ1-2, with 9 bases aligning to TRBD1. V shed 4 bases, J shed 4 bases, and the junction held 8 bases outside the gene matches. The CDR3 length is 15 residues. CDR1 and CDR2 (germline): SGHDT, YYEEEE. The CDR3 sequence is CASSLTGGPSYGYTF. DNA for the CDR3: TGTGCCAGCAGCCTAACAGGGGGCCCCAGCTATGGCTACACCTTC.

The chain employs TRBV10-3 and TRBJ1-2; 9 nucleotides align to TRBD1. The CDR3 has 18 residues. Germline CDR1 is ENHRY and CDR2 is SYGVKD. After removal of 2 bases from V and 4 bases from J, the junction contained 14 bases not matched to a gene. The CDR3 DNA reads as TGTGCCATCAGTGAGCATAACAGGGGGCGCGACGTCCCCTATGGCTACACCTTC. This translates into CAISEHNRGRDVPYGYTF.

The V call is TRBV30, the J call TRBJ2-7; D is unclear. The V end was cut by 0 bases, the J end by 0 bases, with 6 bases between. The CDR3 spans 13 residues. Per germline, CDR1 GTSNPN and CDR2 SVGIG (reference sequence). CDR3 amino acids: CAWSVHYSYEQYF. The CDR3 nucleotides are TGTGCCTGGAGTGTACATTACTCCTACGAGCAGTACTTC.

The chain is built from TRBV4-1 and TRBJ2-7; D gene uncertain. Trimming left V 0 bases short and J 4 bases short, with 4 bases between. The CDR3 covers 12 residues. Per germline, CDR1 MGHRA and CDR2 YSYEKL. The CDR3 nucleotides are TGCGCCAGCAGCCAAGATACATACGAGCAGTACTTC. This sequence encodes CASSQDTYEQYF.

The rearrangement joins TRBV30 to TRBJ2-3; 9 bases agree with TRBD2. In germline, CDR1 is GTSNPN, CDR2 SVGIG (reference sequence). Losses at the gene ends were 0 bases for V and 4 bases for J; bases not matched to a gene: 8. CDR3 size: 16 residues. CDR3 amino acids: CAWSVWAGGRSDTQYF. The CDR3 DNA sequence: TGTGCCTGGAGTGTATGGGCGGGGGGGCGATCAGATACGCAGTATTTT.

The chain uses TRBV13 and TRBJ2-3; D is ambiguous. Between the trimmed V and J ends, which lost 5 bases and 2 bases, there was a span of 8 bases. The germline V gene has CDR1 PRHDT and CDR2 FYEKMQ (reference sequence). There are 13 residues in the CDR3. The CDR3 region has the DNA TGTGCCAGCAGCAGGTCGAACACAGATACGCAGTATTTT. It encodes CASSRSNTDTQYF.

V usage is TRBV6-5 and J usage is TRBJ2-7; TRBD1 aligns across 7 bases. CDR1 is MNHEY and CDR2 is SVGAGI in the germline V gene. This CDR3 is built from 11 residues. Losses at the gene ends were 6 bases for V and 9 bases for J; bases not matched to a gene: 5. The CDR3 nucleotides are TGTGCCAGCAGCACAGGGGTCGGGCAGTACTTC. Protein product: CASSTGVGQYF.